A single sample gave rise to the 16 T cell receptor beta chains below, sequenced in a study of vaccination effects on CD4 cells after COVID-19. What these receptors recognize is not known. The assay was immunoSEQ multiplex PCR, and TCRdb's table has in-frame clones only and misses some. The sample consists of more than 30,000 clones, about 63% of them appearing once. Before sequencing took place, the ViraFEST assay used viral peptide pools to expand antigen-specific CD4+ T cells. Around day 10 of culture, CD4+ T cells were separated out. Sequencing used CD4+ T cells from PBMCs cultured with HCoV-229E spike peptides, obtained before COVID-19 vaccination. The source of these receptors is a human donor who received a COVID-19 vaccine.

V is TRBV4-2 and J is TRBJ2-5; D not resolved. The CDR3 extends over 14 amino acids. The germline V gene has CDR1 LGHNA and CDR2 YNFKEQ. Trimming shortened V by 1 base and J by 1 base, and 7 bases separated the two germline ends. The CDR3 region is CASSQGPSQETQYF. The CDR3 DNA reads as TGTGCCAGCAGCCAAGGTCCCTCCCAAGAGACCCAGTACTTC.

A few counts support this clone. The rearrangement links TRBV3-1 (or the pseudogene TRBV3-2) to TRBJ1-3, with TRBD1 matching 7 bases. Germline CDR1 reads LGHDT; CDR2 reads YNNKEL (reference sequence). The CDR3 extends over 14 amino acids. J was trimmed by 3 bases and V by 4 bases; bases with no gene match: 3. DNA of the CDR3: TGTGCCAGCAGCCTTGGGACAGTTGGAAACACCATATATTTT. Translating gives CASSLGTVGNTIYF.

This chain connects TRBV7-8 to TRBJ1-4; 7 nucleotides match TRBD1. With V trimmed by 1 base and J by 7 bases, 9 bases remained unmatched. The CDR3 loop spans 16 amino acids. CDR1 and CDR2 from the germline V gene are SGHVS and FQNEAQ. The CDR3 sequence: CASSLGSRQGGEKLFF. CDR3 DNA sequence: TGTGCCAGCAGCTTAGGATCCAGACAGGGCGGTGAAAAACTGTTTTTT.

This clone came up once. The chain couples TRBV19 to TRBJ2-7, with 10 bases fitting TRBD2. CDR1 and CDR2 (germline): LNHDA, SQIVND (reference sequence). The V segment lost 2 bases and the J segment 1 base; nucleotides outside the gene matches: 5. The CDR3 sequence is 16 residues long. CDR3 residues: CASSILAGVPSYEQYF. As DNA, the CDR3 is TGTGCCAGTAGTATACTAGCGGGAGTCCCTTCCTACGAGCAGTACTTC.

This clone appeared a single time. The rearrangement links TRBV28 to TRBJ1-5; D unclear. Germline loops: CDR1 MDHEN, CDR2 SYDVKM. The V end lost 1 base, the J end lost 0 bases, and 13 bases lay between the germline ends. The CDR3 consists of 17 residues. CDR3 protein: CASSLLGGLSSNQPQHF. Written as DNA, the CDR3 is TGTGCCAGCAGTTTATTGGGCGGTCTAAGTAGCAATCAGCCCCAGCATTTT.

The chain uses TRBV27 and TRBJ1-1; 9 bases are shared with TRBD1. The germline gives CDR1 MNHEY, CDR2 SMNVEV (reference sequence). The ends lost 8 bases at V and 7 bases at J; junction bases unmatched: 8. The CDR3 sequence is 13 residues long. CDR3: CASRRDRGNEAFF. As DNA, the CDR3 is TGTGCCAGCCGTCGAGACAGGGGGAATGAAGCTTTCTTT.

By share of the sample, this clone is medium-sized (0.01 to 0.1%). The J gene is TRBJ1-3, the V gene TRBV2; D not resolved. Trimming cost V 6 bases and J 2 bases, with 8 bases left between them. Germline V gene lookup returns CDR1 SNHLY and CDR2 FYNNEI. The length of the CDR3 is 13 residues. Written as DNA, the CDR3 is TGTGCCAGCAGCACGGAAGCTGGAAACACCATATATTTT. The encoded protein is CASSTEAGNTIYF. Filled out from reference TRBV2 and TRBJ1-3, the complete variable domain reads EPEVTQTPSHQVTQMGQEVILRCVPISNHLYFYWYRQILGQKVEFLVSFYNNEISEKSEIFDDQFSVERPDGSNFTLKIRSTKLEDSAMYFCASSTEAGNTIYFGEGSWLTVV.

This chain links TRBV5-6 with TRBJ2-5; 8 bases align to TRBD1. The germline gives CDR1 SGHDT, CDR2 YYEEEE. V lost 0 bases and J lost 4; bases outside the gene matches: 14. CDR3 size: 18 residues. The CDR3 region has the DNA TGTGCCAGCAGCTTGGGCGGGGCGGGCAGGGGGCTTACAGAGACCCAGTACTTC. Translation: CASSLGGAGRGLTETQYF.

The CDR3 nucleotides read TGCAGTGCTCTAAGTTCCTACGAGCAGTACTTC. Its translation is CSALSSYEQYF. The V gene is TRBV20-1, the J gene TRBJ2-7; D is undetermined. Trimming pared 5 bases from V and 1 base from J, leaving 6 bases between. The CDR3 is 11 amino acids. The germline V gene encodes CDR1 DFQATT and CDR2 SNEGSKA (reference sequence).

This clone was seen a few times. This chain links TRBV9 with TRBJ2-1; TRBD2 is a possible D gene (7 bases). Germline CDR1 is SGDLS and CDR2 is YYNGEE. The V gene lost 2 bases and the J gene lost 3 bases, with 15 bases spanning the gap. The CDR3 loop spans 16 amino acids. In DNA form, the CDR3 reads TGTGCCAGCAGCGTCATGGGGGCTAGCGGCTACAATGAGCAGTTCTTC. Its translation is CASSVMGASGYNEQFF.

The chain couples TRBV6-5 to TRBJ1-1; D call uncertain. The V gene's germline CDR1 is MNHEY and CDR2 SVGAGI. The CDR3 runs 11 residues. The V end was cut by 6 bases, the J end by 8 bases, with 10 bases between. The CDR3 region is CASSRGKEAFF. Written as DNA, the CDR3 is TGTGCCAGCAGCCGGGGTAAAGAAGCTTTCTTT.

This clone was picked up one time. The chain employs TRBV7-9 and TRBJ2-7; 8 bases fit TRBD1. Germline CDR1 and CDR2: SEHNR and FQNEAQ (reference sequence). The CDR3 is 13 amino acids. V trimming: 5 bases; J trimming: 3 bases; junction bases outside the gene matches: 3. The CDR3: CASSPDRDYEQYF. In DNA form, the CDR3 reads TGTGCCAGCAGCCCGGACAGGGACTACGAGCAGTACTTC.

This clone was counted between two and nine times. The rearrangement uses TRBV6-5 and TRBJ1-4, with TRBD1 identical over 9 bases. Germline CDR1 is MNHEY and CDR2 is SVGAGI. The length of the CDR3 is 13 residues. V was pared by 8 bases and J by 10 bases, with 8 bases of the junction left unmatched. In DNA form, the CDR3 reads TGTGCCAGCGGAGGACAGGGGTCGGGAAAACTGTTTTTT. Amino acid sequence: CASGGQGSGKLFF.

This clone came up a few times. Here the CDR3 DNA reads TGTGCCAGCAGCCCAATGGGACATAGGGACAATGAGCAGTTCTTC. Translating gives CASSPMGHRDNEQFF. The chain links TRBV28 to TRBJ2-1; maybe TRBD1 (6 bases). CDR3 length: 15 amino acids. Per germline, CDR1 MDHEN and CDR2 SYDVKM. Trimming cost V 6 bases and J 5 bases, with 17 bases left between them.

The V call is TRBV4-2, the J call TRBJ2-1; D gene ambiguous. Per germline, CDR1 LGHNA and CDR2 YNFKEQ. This CDR3 has 15 amino acids. V lost 0 bases and J 0 bases, leaving 6 bases between the germline ends. This CDR3 is CASSQDVGSYNEQFF. The CDR3 nucleotides are TGTGCCAGCAGCCAAGATGTGGGCTCCTACAATGAGCAGTTCTTC.

The chain employs TRBV11-3 and TRBJ2-2, with D possibly being TRBD2 (6 bases). The length of the CDR3 is 12 residues. Trimming stripped 7 bases from V and 7 bases from J, with 10 bases between. Germline V gene sequence: CDR1 SGHNT, CDR2 YENEEA. Here the CDR3 reads CASTVGGGELFF. CDR3 nucleotides: TGTGCCAGCACCGTGGGGGGCGGGGAGCTGTTTTTT.